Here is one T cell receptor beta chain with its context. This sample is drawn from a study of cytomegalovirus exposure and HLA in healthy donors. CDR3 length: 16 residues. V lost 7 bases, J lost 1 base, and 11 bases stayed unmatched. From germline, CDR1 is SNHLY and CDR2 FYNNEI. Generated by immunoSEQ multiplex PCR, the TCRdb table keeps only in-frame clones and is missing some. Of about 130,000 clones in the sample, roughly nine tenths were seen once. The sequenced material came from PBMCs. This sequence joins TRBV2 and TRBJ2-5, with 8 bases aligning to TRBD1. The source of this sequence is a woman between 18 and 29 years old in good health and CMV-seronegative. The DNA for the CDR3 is TGTGCCAGCAATTTTATCAGGGGGCAGGGCCAAGAGACCCAGTACTTC. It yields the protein CASNFIRGQGQETQYF.